This TCR beta chain was obtained from a study of T cells in Graves' hyperthyroidism and ophthalmopathy. Study findings and constraints: Most expanded thyroid clonotypes above 0.001 also appeared in blood. A median around 6 months before onset, the model predicted ophthalmopathy.

There were TCR beta CDR3 regions amplified from RNA transcripts. Carried out on the TCR CDR3, a first-round RT-PCR used the HTBI primer set. TCRdb independently ran MiXCR on the multiplex PCR reads; one entry per CDR3 protein. The sample holds over 300,000 distinct CDR3 sequences, more than 11% seen once. Graves' hyperthyroidism qualified as stable when ophthalmopathy did not progress within 18 months. Many counts were recorded for this clonotype. The antigen remains unidentified. The sequencing sample was made of blood. The sequence was collected from a woman aged 60-75 years with Graves' hyperthyroidism.

In DNA, the CDR3 is TGTGCCTGGAGCCGGACTAGCGGCTCCTACGAGCAGTACTTC. It codes for CAWSRTSGSYEQYF. J is TRBJ2-7 and V is TRBV30; 10 bases map to TRBD2. This CDR3 comprises 14 residues. The ends lost 3 bases at V and 0 bases at J; junction bases unmatched: 2. The germline V gene has CDR1 GTSNPN and CDR2 SVGIG (reference sequence).